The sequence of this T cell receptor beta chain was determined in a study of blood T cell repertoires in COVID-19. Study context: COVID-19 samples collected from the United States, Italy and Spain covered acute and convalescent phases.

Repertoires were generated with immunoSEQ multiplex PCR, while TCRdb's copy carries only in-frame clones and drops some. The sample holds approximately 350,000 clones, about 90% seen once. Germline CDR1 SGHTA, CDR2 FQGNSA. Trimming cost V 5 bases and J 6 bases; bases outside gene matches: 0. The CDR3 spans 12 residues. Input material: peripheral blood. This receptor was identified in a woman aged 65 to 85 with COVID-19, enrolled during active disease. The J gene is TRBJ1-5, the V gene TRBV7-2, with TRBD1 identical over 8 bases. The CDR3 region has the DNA TGTGCCAGCAGCGACAGGGGTCAGCCCCAGCATTTT. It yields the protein CASSDRGQPQHF. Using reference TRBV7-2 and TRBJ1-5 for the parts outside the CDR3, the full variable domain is GAGVSQSPSNKVTEKGKDVELRCDPISGHTALYWYRQSLGQGLEFLIYFQGNSAPDKSGLPSDRFSAERTGGSVSTLTIQRTQQEDSAVYLCASSDRGQPQHFGDGTRLSIL.